The T cell receptor beta chain described here comes from a study of T-cell memory formation after mild COVID-19. As regards this clonotype: Its antigen remains unidentified.

Trimming removed 0 bases from V and 6 bases from J, with 11 bases in between. Per the germline V gene, CDR1 is LNHNV and CDR2 is YYDKDF (reference sequence). There are 14 residues in the CDR3. Findings and limits, study-wide: Clones that contracted clustered mainly in CM and EM if CD4+ and in EMRA if CD8+. Clones that got smaller from day 15 to 85 had even CD4/CD8, while clones growing later tipped toward CD4+.

TCRdb passed the 5' RACE reads through MiXCR, listing each CDR3 protein once. The data show about 280,000 distinct CDR3 sequences, 8.2% seen once. The sequence came from a man younger than 30 who had mild COVID-19 (a few samples of this study predate the infection). Cell type and time point are not known. Sequencing input: PBMCs or a T cell subset sorted from them (not recorded which). The gene calls are TRBV15 and TRBJ1-1; D gene ambiguous. Here the CDR3 reads CATSRDLGGAEAFF. CDR3 DNA sequence: TGTGCCACCAGCAGAGATCTAGGTGGGGCTGAAGCTTTCTTT.